One and the same sample provided the 20 T cell receptor beta chains below, sequenced in a study of a mutant IDH1 vaccine in newly diagnosed glioma. Their recognized antigens are unknown. Time point specified: week 35, safety follow-up. All doses held 300 ug of mutant IDH1 20-mer peptide, with topical imiquimod. Profiling relied on immunoSEQ multiplex PCR, and the TCRdb table lists in-frame clones only, not all of them. The table includes tens of thousands of clones, approximately 87% detected once. The sample in question was PBMCs, obtained from a glioma patient whose treatment included an IDH1 peptide vaccine. The receptor set was obtained from a man aged 40-50 years with glioma.

V and J are TRBV19 and TRBJ2-7, with 8 bases fitting TRBD1. With 8 bases clipped from V and 7 bases from J, the junction kept 7 bases outside the gene matches. The CDR3 covers 12 residues. Germline V gene sequence: CDR1 LNHDA, CDR2 SQIVND (reference sequence). This CDR3 is CASGTGTGEQYF. In nucleotides, the CDR3 is TGTGCCAGTGGGACCGGGACAGGAGAGCAGTACTTC.

The rearrangement uses TRBV23-1 and TRBJ1-1, with 8 nucleotides matching TRBD1. TRBV23-1 is annotated as an ORF whose role is uncertain. Germline trimming cut 4 bases from V and 5 bases from J; bases unmatched to any gene: 12. The CDR3 runs to 16 residues. The CDR3 nucleotides are TGCGCCAGCAGTCGCAAAAGGAGACAGGGGAGGACTGAAGCTTTCTTT. Residues: CASSRKRRQGRTEAFF.

The count of this clone is one. The rearrangement uses TRBV6-5 and TRBJ2-5, with 12 bases lining up with TRBD2. V shed 3 bases and J 5 bases; nucleotides not matched to a gene: 4. Germline CDR1 and CDR2: MNHEY and SVGAGI. The CDR3 length is 15 residues. The CDR3 protein is CASSYWTSGTETQYF. The CDR3, as DNA: TGTGCCAGCAGTTATTGGACTAGCGGGACTGAGACCCAGTACTTC.

The V gene is TRBV9, the J gene TRBJ1-4; 7 bases line up with TRBD1. This CDR3 is built from 16 residues. Germline CDR1 reads SGDLS; CDR2 reads YYNGEE. V lost 4 bases, J lost 6 bases, and 12 bases stayed unmatched. CDR3 sequence reads: CASSPRQGEGDEKLFF. For the CDR3, the DNA is TGTGCCAGCAGCCCAAGACAGGGAGAGGGGGATGAAAAACTGTTTTTT.

The chain links TRBV25-1 to TRBJ2-3; D unclear. The V gene lost 1 base and the J gene lost 3 bases, with 8 bases spanning the gap. This CDR3 contains 14 residues. Germline CDR1 reads MGHDK; CDR2 reads SYGVNS. The CDR3 loop reads CASSESPVTDTQYF. The CDR3 DNA reads as TGTGCCAGCAGTGAATCCCCAGTAACAGATACGCAGTATTTT.

V usage is TRBV10-3 and J usage is TRBJ2-7, with TRBD1 as a possible D gene (5 bases). Germline V CDR1 and CDR2: ENHRY, SYGVKD. The length of the CDR3 is 14 residues. Trimming took 8 bases from V and 2 from J, leaving 16 bases between them. CDR3 region: CAISFMAGPYEQYF. The DNA of the CDR3 is TGTGCCATCTCCTTCATGGCAGGGCCCTACGAGCAGTACTTC.

The rearrangement uses TRBV4-3 and TRBJ1-4, with 11 bases lining up with TRBD1. J lost 7 bases, V lost 3 bases, and 7 bases had no gene match. The germline gives CDR1 LGHNA, CDR2 YSLEER. The CDR3 runs 16 residues. The CDR3 region is CASSQTDRGLSEKLFF. The DNA for the CDR3 is TGCGCCAGCAGCCAGACGGACAGGGGGCTGAGTGAAAAACTGTTTTTT.

DNA for the CDR3: TGTGCCATCAGTGCAGGGGGTCGTGAAAAACTGTTTTTT. This sequence encodes CAISAGGREKLFF. This sequence joins TRBV10-3 and TRBJ1-4, with 7 bases matching TRBD1. In germline, CDR1 is ENHRY, CDR2 SYGVKD. The CDR3 spans 13 residues. V trimming: 4 bases; J trimming: 7 bases; junction bases outside the gene matches: 3.

This chain connects TRBV19 to TRBJ2-7; tentative D call: TRBD2 (7 bases). Per germline, CDR1 LNHDA and CDR2 SQIVND (reference sequence). This CDR3 has 16 amino acids. V was shortened by 4 bases and J by 1 base, with 17 bases between the two germline ends. CDR3 protein: CASSRGAGEGSYEQYF. As DNA, the CDR3 is TGTGCCAGTAGTAGGGGGGCAGGGGAGGGTTCCTACGAGCAGTACTTC.

The chain carries TRBV7-9 and TRBJ1-2; TRBD1 matches at 7 bases. The CDR3 covers 12 residues. Germline-derived CDR1 and CDR2 are SEHNR and FQNEAQ (reference sequence). The V gene end was trimmed by 2 bases and the J gene end by 7 bases; junction bases not matched to a gene: 1. CDR3 DNA sequence: TGTGCCAGCAGCTTAACAGGGGCTGGCTACACCTTC. This gives the protein CASSLTGAGYTF.

V and J are TRBV6-6 and TRBJ1-2, with D perhaps matching TRBD1 (6 bases). Trimming left V 7 bases short and J 2 bases short, with 14 bases between. The germline V gene encodes CDR1 MNHNY and CDR2 SVGAGI (reference sequence). The CDR3 covers 14 residues. CDR3: CASTLPGENYGYTF. CDR3 sequence (DNA): TGTGCCAGCACCTTACCAGGGGAAAACTATGGCTACACCTTC.

The chain uses TRBV18 and TRBJ1-4; maybe TRBD1 (5 bases). The CDR3 is 14 amino acids. The germline V gene has CDR1 KGHSH and CDR2 LQKENI. Trimming cost V 5 bases and J 4 bases, with 11 bases left between them. The CDR3 DNA is TGTGCCAGCTCAGTCGGACAACTTAATGAAAAACTGTTTTTT. Translating gives CASSVGQLNEKLFF.

The chain combines TRBV5-1 with TRBJ2-7, with D unresolved. Germline CDR1 SGHRS, CDR2 YFSETQ. V was pared by 5 bases and J by 2 bases, with 11 bases between. This CDR3 is built from 13 residues. The CDR3 sequence: CASSGEQPYEQYF. The CDR3 DNA reads as TGCGCCAGCAGTGGGGAACAGCCCTACGAGCAGTACTTC.

The chain recombines TRBV14 with TRBJ2-5, with TRBD1 as a possible D gene (6 bases). V was clipped by 1 base and J by 4 bases, with 16 bases between them. Germline assignment: CDR1 SGHDN and CDR2 FVKESK. The CDR3 runs to 16 residues. CDR3 region: CASSQVRGFAGETQYF. Here the CDR3 DNA reads TGTGCCAGCAGCCAAGTCAGGGGCTTCGCGGGAGAGACCCAGTACTTC.

The chain uses TRBV28 and TRBJ1-1, with 7 bases that match TRBD1. Germline CDR1 is MDHEN and CDR2 is SYDVKM. CDR3 size: 15 residues. V lost 5 bases and J lost 8; bases outside the gene matches: 14. The CDR3 sequence is CASSQSGTASPEAFF. The CDR3 region has the DNA TGTGCCAGCAGTCAATCCGGGACAGCCTCCCCAGAAGCTTTCTTT.

The chain recombines TRBV19 with TRBJ2-7; D is unresolved. Germline CDR1 is LNHDA and CDR2 is SQIVND (reference sequence). This CDR3 spans 12 amino acids. The V gene lost 7 bases and the J gene lost 7 bases, with 14 bases spanning the gap. The CDR3: CASNNKHSEQYF. CDR3 sequence (DNA): TGTGCCAGTAACAACAAACACAGTGAGCAGTACTTC. Full variable domain (outside the CDR3, taken from reference TRBV19 and TRBJ2-7): DGGITQSPKYLFRKEGQNVTLSCEQNLNHDAMYWYRQDPGQGLRLIYYSQIVNDFQKGDIAEGYSVSREKKESFPLTVTSAQKNPTAFYLCASNNKHSEQYFGPGTRLTVT.

The CDR3 sequence is CASSIGTSGSNEQFF. CDR3 DNA: TGTGCCAGTAGTATCGGGACTAGCGGGAGCAATGAGCAGTTCTTC. The chain employs TRBV19 and TRBJ2-1; 14 positions agree with TRBD2. V trimming: 3 bases; J trimming: 6 bases; junction bases outside the gene matches: 1. The CDR3 contains 15 residues. Looked up from germline, CDR1 is LNHDA and CDR2 is SQIVND (reference sequence).

This clone is a singleton in its sample. This sequence joins TRBV7-2 and TRBJ1-5, with 8 positions matching TRBD1. This CDR3 has 13 amino acids. Germline assignment: CDR1 SGHTA and CDR2 FQGNSA. V shed 5 bases, J shed 7 bases, and the junction held 4 bases outside the gene matches. The CDR3 loop is CASSIDRGQPQHF. For the CDR3, the DNA is TGTGCCAGCAGCATAGACAGGGGCCAGCCCCAGCATTTT.

The chain couples TRBV9 to TRBJ1-5; possible D gene TRBD1, 5 bases. Trimming shortened V by 3 bases and J by 8 bases, and 15 bases separated the two germline ends. The CDR3 length is 14 residues. Germline V gene data show CDR1 as SGDLS and CDR2 as YYNGEE. The CDR3 DNA follows: TGTGCCAGCAGCGCCCAGGGAGCCTGGGAGCCCCAGCATTTT. Protein product: CASSAQGAWEPQHF. The full variable domain, completed using reference TRBV9 and TRBJ1-5, is DSGVTQTPKHLITATGQRVTLRCSPRSGDLSVYWYQQSLDQGLQFLIQYYNGEERAKGNILERFSAQQFPDLHSELNLSSLELGDSALYFCASSAQGAWEPQHFGDGTRLSIL.

The chain links TRBV4-3 to TRBJ2-1; tentative D call: TRBD2 (6 bases). Germline CDR1 reads LGHNA; CDR2 reads YSLEER. Trimming stripped 4 bases from V and 2 bases from J, with 15 bases between. This CDR3 is built from 16 residues. The CDR3 bases are TGCGCCAGCAGCCCTTTCCGGGAGTTAGCCTACAATGAGCAGTTCTTC. This encodes CASSPFRELAYNEQFF.